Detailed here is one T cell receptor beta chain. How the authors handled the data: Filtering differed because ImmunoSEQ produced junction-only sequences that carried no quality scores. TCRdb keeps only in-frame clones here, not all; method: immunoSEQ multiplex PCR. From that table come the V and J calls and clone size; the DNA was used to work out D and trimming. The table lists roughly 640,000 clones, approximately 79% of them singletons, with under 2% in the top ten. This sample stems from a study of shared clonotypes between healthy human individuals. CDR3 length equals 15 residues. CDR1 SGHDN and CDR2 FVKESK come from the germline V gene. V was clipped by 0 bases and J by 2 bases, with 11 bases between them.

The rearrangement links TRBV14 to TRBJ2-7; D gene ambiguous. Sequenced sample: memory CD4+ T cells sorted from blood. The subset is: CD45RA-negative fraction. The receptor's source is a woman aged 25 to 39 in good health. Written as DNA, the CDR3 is TGTGCCAGCAGCCAAGATTACAGTAACGCCTACGAGCAGTACTTC. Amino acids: CASSQDYSNAYEQYF.